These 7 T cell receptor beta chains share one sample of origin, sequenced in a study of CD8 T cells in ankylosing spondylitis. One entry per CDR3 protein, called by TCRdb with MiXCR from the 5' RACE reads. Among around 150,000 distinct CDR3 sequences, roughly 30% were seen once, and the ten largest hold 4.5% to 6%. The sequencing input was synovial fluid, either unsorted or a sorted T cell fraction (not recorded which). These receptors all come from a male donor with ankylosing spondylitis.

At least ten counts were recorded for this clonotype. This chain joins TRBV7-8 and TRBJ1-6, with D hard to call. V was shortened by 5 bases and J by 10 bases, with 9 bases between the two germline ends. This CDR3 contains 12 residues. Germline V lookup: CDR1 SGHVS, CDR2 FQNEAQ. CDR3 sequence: CASSPMGSPLHF. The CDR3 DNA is TGTGCCAGCAGCCCAATGGGCTCACCCCTCCACTTT.

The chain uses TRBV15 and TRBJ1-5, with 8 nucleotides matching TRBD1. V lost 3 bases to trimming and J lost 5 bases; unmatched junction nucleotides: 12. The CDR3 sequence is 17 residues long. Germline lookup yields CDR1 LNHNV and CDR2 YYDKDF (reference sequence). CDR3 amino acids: CATSSHAVQGVHQPQHF. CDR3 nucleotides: TGTGCCACCAGCAGCCATGCGGTACAGGGGGTTCATCAGCCCCAGCATTTT.

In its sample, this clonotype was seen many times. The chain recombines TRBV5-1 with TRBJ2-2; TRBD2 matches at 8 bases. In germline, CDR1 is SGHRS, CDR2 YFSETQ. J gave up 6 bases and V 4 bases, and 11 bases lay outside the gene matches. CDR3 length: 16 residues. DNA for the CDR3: TGCGCCAGCAGCCTGATAAGCGGGAGCGTCGCCGGGGAGCTGTTTTTT. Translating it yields CASSLISGSVAGELFF. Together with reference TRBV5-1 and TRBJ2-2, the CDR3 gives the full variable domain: KAGVTQTPRYLIKTRGQQVTLSCSPISGHRSVSWYQQTPGQGLQFLFEYFSETQRNKGNFPGRFSGRQFSNSRSEMNVSTLELGDSALYLCASSLISGSVAGELFFGEGSRLTVL.

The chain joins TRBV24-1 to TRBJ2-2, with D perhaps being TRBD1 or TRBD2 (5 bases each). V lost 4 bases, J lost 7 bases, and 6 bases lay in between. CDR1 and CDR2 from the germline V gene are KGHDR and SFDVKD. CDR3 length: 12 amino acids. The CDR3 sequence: CATSEGVGELFF. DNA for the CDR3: TGTGCCACCAGTGAGGGGGTCGGGGAGCTGTTTTTT.

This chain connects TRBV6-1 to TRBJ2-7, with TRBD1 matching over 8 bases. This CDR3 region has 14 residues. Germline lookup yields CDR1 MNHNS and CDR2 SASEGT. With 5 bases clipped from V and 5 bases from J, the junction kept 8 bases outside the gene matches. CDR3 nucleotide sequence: TGTGCCAGCAGTCGACAGGGGTTGAACGACGAGCAGTACTTC. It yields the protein CASSRQGLNDEQYF.

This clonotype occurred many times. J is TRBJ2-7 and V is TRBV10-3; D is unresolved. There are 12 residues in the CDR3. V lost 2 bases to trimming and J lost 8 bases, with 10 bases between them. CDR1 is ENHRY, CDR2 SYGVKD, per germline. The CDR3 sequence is CAISEPAGKQYF. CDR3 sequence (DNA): TGTGCCATCAGTGAGCCGGCTGGCAAGCAGTACTTC.

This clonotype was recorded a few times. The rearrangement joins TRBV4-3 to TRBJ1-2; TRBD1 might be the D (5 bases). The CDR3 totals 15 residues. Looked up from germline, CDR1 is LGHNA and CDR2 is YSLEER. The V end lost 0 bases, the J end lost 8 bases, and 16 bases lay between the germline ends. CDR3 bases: TGCGCCAGCAGCCAAGAGGACGGGATGAGGGGCGGCTACACCTTC. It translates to CASSQEDGMRGGYTF.